Listed below are T cell receptor beta chains from one sample, sequenced in a study of T cell responses to AZD1222 COVID-19 vaccine. Method: immunoSEQ multiplex PCR; TCRdb's copy keeps in-frame clones and lacks some. Here the sample spans 150,000 to 200,000 clones, roughly 91% being singletons. The sequencing used peripheral blood, collected 28 days after the second AZD1222 dose. Source of these receptors: an adult who received the AZD1222 COVID-19 vaccine. CDR3s include the opening cysteine and the closing phenylalanine or tryptophan. D genes are given only for firm matches. Size values are once, few and many counts, or a class for expanded clones, and some rows have none.

D gene: NA
clone size: once
J gene: TRBJ1-2
V gene: TRBV3-1/TRBV3-2
CDR3 DNA: TGTGCCAGCAGCCAAGCCAACTATGGCTACACCTTC
CDR3 protein: CASSQANYGYTF

D gene: NA
clone size: NA
J gene: TRBJ2-1
V gene: TRBV6-4
CDR3 DNA: TGTGCCAGCAGTGAGGGTGAGCAGTTCTTC
CDR3 protein: CASSEGEQFF

D gene: NA
clone size: NA
J gene: TRBJ2-5
V gene: TRBV6-6
CDR3 DNA: TGTGCCAGCAGTTACCCCATGGAGCAGCAGGAGACCCAGTACTTC
CDR3 protein: CASSYPMEQQETQYF

D gene: TRBD1
clone size: once
J gene: TRBJ2-1
V gene: TRBV7-3
CDR3 DNA: TGTGCCAGCAGCTTGGGACAGGGGGAGACCTACAATGAGCAGTTCTTC
CDR3 protein: CASSLGQGETYNEQFF

D gene: NA
clone size: NA
J gene: TRBJ2-2
V gene: TRBV28
CDR3 DNA: TGTGCCAGCAGTTTAGGTCTCATGAACACCGGGGAGCTGTTTTTT
CDR3 protein: CASSLGLMNTGELFF

D gene: NA
clone size: once
J gene: TRBJ1-5
V gene: TRBV6-6
CDR3 DNA: TGTGCCAGCAGTTACCCCCCGGGAAGCAATCAGCCCCAGCATTTT
CDR3 protein: CASSYPPGSNQPQHF

D gene: TRBD1
clone size: NA
J gene: TRBJ2-7
V gene: TRBV18
CDR3 DNA: TGTGCCAGCTCTACGGGACAGAACTACGAGCAGTACTTC
CDR3 protein: CASSTGQNYEQYF

D gene: NA
clone size: NA
J gene: TRBJ1-5
V gene: TRBV30
CDR3 DNA: TGTGCCTGGAGTTGGTGGGACCAGCCCCAGCATTTT
CDR3 protein: CAWSWWDQPQHF

D gene: TRBD2
clone size: NA
J gene: TRBJ2-3
V gene: TRBV19
CDR3 DNA: TGTGCCAGTAAGGGTCGCCTAGCGGGAGGGACAGATACGCAGTATTTT
CDR3 protein: CASKGRLAGGTDTQYF

D gene: NA
clone size: NA
J gene: TRBJ2-3
V gene: TRBV14
CDR3 DNA: TGTGCCAGCAGCCAAGATACCAAGTACACAGATACGCAGTATTTT
CDR3 protein: CASSQDTKYTDTQYF

D gene: TRBD1
clone size: NA
J gene: TRBJ1-5
V gene: TRBV18
CDR3 DNA: TGTGCCAGCTCACCTGGACAGGGCAATCAGCCCCAGCATTTT
CDR3 protein: CASSPGQGNQPQHF

D gene: TRBD2
clone size: NA
J gene: TRBJ2-2
V gene: TRBV18
CDR3 DNA: TGTGCCAGCTCACCACTGGATCGGGGGGGAGCCGGGGAGCTGTTTTTT
CDR3 protein: CASSPLDRGGAGELFF

D gene: TRBD2
clone size: NA
J gene: TRBJ2-7
V gene: TRBV25-1
CDR3 DNA: TGTGCCAGCAGTGGACTAGCTGACTCCTACGAGCAGTACTTC
CDR3 protein: CASSGLADSYEQYF

D gene: TRBD2
clone size: NA
J gene: TRBJ2-1
V gene: TRBV11-2
CDR3 DNA: TGTGCCAGCAGCTTTAAGATACTAGCGGAATACAATGAGCAGTTCTTC
CDR3 protein: CASSFKILAEYNEQFF

D gene: TRBD1
clone size: NA
J gene: TRBJ1-2
V gene: TRBV6-5
CDR3 DNA: TGTGCCAGCAGAAACAGGGGGGCTAACTATGGCTACACCTTC
CDR3 protein: CASRNRGANYGYTF

D gene: NA
clone size: NA
J gene: TRBJ1-4
V gene: TRBV6-5
CDR3 DNA: TGTGCCAGCAGTTACTCCTGGGGGAGGGAAAAACTGTTTTTT
CDR3 protein: CASSYSWGREKLFF

D gene: TRBD1
clone size: few
J gene: TRBJ1-1
V gene: TRBV11-3
CDR3 DNA: TGTGCCAGCAGCGCCCACAGGGGAACCCCTGAAGCTTTCTTT
CDR3 protein: CASSAHRGTPEAFF

D gene: NA
clone size: NA
J gene: TRBJ2-7
V gene: TRBV27
CDR3 DNA: TGTGCCAGCAGTCCACAAATCCAGGGGAACGAGCAGTACTTC
CDR3 protein: CASSPQIQGNEQYF

D gene: TRBD2
clone size: NA
J gene: TRBJ2-3
V gene: TRBV23-1
CDR3 DNA: TGCGCCAGCATTAGCGGGAAGGATTGGGATACGCAGTATTTT
CDR3 protein: CASISGKDWDTQYF

D gene: TRBD2
clone size: NA
J gene: TRBJ2-3
V gene: TRBV19
CDR3 DNA: TGTGCCAGTAGTCCCGGACTAGCGGGAGGGTCAGATACGCAGTATTTT
CDR3 protein: CASSPGLAGGSDTQYF

D gene: NA
clone size: NA
J gene: TRBJ2-1
V gene: TRBV15
CDR3 DNA: TGTGCCACCAGCAGAGGTGGAGGGGGCCGAAATGAGCAGTTCTTC
CDR3 protein: CATSRGGGGRNEQFF

D gene: TRBD1
clone size: NA
J gene: TRBJ2-7
V gene: TRBV6-5
CDR3 DNA: TGTGCCAGCAGTAATGGACAGGCCCTAAGCGAGCAGTACTTC
CDR3 protein: CASSNGQALSEQYF

D gene: NA
clone size: NA
J gene: TRBJ1-5
V gene: TRBV15
CDR3 DNA: TGTGCCACCAGCGAATTCCAGAGACTTTATAGCAATCAGCCCCAGCATTTT
CDR3 protein: CATSEFQRLYSNQPQHF

D gene: NA
clone size: NA
J gene: TRBJ2-7
V gene: TRBV5-1
CDR3 DNA: TGCGCCAGCAGCTTGGGCTACGAGCAGTACTTC
CDR3 protein: CASSLGYEQYF

D gene: NA
clone size: NA
J gene: TRBJ1-1
V gene: TRBV5-8
CDR3 DNA: TGTGCCAGCAGCCCTGTAGACAGGAACACTGAAGCTTTCTTT
CDR3 protein: CASSPVDRNTEAFF

D gene: TRBD1
clone size: NA
J gene: TRBJ1-1
V gene: TRBV28
CDR3 DNA: TGTGCCAGCAGCCTCGGACAGGACACTGAAGCTTTCTTT
CDR3 protein: CASSLGQDTEAFF

D gene: TRBD1
clone size: NA
J gene: TRBJ2-7
V gene: TRBV7-2
CDR3 DNA: TGTGCCAGCAGCTTAGTGGGGCAGGGGGCGGGTGAGCAGTACTTC
CDR3 protein: CASSLVGQGAGEQYF

D gene: NA
clone size: few
J gene: TRBJ2-2
V gene: TRBV7-7
CDR3 DNA: TGTGCCAGCAGCCCCGGGGCTTCCGGGAACACCGGGGAGCTGTTTTTT
CDR3 protein: CASSPGASGNTGELFF

D gene: NA
clone size: NA
J gene: TRBJ2-7
V gene: TRBV18
CDR3 DNA: TGTGCCAGCTCATCCTCCTACGAGCAGTACTTC
CDR3 protein: CASSSSYEQYF

D gene: NA
clone size: NA
J gene: TRBJ2-2
V gene: TRBV28
CDR3 DNA: TGTGCCAGCAGCCGGCAGACGAACACCGGGGAGCTGTTTTTT
CDR3 protein: CASSRQTNTGELFF

D gene: NA
clone size: NA
J gene: TRBJ1-2
V gene: TRBV7-8
CDR3 DNA: TGTGCCAGCAGCTTTATTGTCCCGACAGGTAGTAGCTATGGCTACACCTTC
CDR3 protein: CASSFIVPTGSSYGYTF

D gene: TRBD2
clone size: NA
J gene: TRBJ2-4
V gene: TRBV3-1/TRBV3-2
CDR3 DNA: TGTGCCAGCAGCCAAGACGGGTCAGGTCTGCTAGCGGGAGACATTCAGTACTTC
CDR3 protein: CASSQDGSGLLAGDIQYF